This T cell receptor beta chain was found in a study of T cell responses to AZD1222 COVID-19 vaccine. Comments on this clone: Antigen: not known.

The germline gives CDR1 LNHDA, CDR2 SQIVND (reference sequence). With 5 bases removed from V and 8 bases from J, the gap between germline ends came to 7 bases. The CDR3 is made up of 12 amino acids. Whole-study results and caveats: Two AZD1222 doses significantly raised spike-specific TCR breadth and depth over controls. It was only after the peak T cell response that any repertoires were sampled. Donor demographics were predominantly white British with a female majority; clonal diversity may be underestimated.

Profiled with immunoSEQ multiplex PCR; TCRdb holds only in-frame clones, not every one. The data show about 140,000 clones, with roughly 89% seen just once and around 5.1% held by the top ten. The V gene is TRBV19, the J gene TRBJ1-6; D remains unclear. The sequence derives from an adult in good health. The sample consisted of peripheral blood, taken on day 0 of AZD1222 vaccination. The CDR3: CASSWTDSPLHF. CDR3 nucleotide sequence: TGTGCCAGTAGTTGGACGGATTCACCCCTCCACTTT.